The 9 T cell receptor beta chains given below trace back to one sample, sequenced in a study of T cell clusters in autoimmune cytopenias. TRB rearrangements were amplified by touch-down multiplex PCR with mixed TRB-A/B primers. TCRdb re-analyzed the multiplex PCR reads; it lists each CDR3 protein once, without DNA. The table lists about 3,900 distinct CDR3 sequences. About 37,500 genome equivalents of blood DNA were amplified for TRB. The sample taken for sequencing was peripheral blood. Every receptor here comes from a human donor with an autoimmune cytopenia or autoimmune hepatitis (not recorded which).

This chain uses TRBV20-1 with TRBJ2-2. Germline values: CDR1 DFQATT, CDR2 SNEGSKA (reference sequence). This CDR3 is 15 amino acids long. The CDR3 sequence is CSARHQPGRTGELFF.

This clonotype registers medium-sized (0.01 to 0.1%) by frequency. The CDR3 sequence is CASSYFSGSTDTQYF. The chain links TRBV6-5 to TRBJ2-3; the D call from TCRdb, TRBD1, cannot be confirmed without DNA. The germline gives CDR1 MNHEY, CDR2 SVGAGI. This CDR3 is built from 15 residues.

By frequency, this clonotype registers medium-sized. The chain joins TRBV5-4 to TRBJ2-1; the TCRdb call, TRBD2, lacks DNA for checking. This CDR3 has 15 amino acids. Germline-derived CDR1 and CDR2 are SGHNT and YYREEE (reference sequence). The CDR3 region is CASSQSGVAYNEQFF.

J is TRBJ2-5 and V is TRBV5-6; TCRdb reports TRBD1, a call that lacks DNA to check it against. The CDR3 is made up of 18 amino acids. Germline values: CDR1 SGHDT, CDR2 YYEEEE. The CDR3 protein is CASSPKGLGPRAQETQYF.

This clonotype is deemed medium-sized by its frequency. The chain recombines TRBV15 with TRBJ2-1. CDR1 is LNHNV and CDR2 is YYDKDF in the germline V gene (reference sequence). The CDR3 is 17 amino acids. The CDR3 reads CATSTRRSVGHYNEQFF.

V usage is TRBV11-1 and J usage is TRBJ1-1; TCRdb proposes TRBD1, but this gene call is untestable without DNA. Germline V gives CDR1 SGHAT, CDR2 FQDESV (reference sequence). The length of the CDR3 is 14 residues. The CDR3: CANRTGTANTEAFF.

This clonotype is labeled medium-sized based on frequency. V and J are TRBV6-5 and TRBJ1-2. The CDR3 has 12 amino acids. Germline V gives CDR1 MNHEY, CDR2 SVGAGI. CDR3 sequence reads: CASSDGVYGYTF.

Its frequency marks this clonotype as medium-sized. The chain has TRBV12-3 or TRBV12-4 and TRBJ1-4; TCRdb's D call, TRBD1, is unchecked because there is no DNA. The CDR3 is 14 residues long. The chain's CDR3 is CASSQGQGREKLFF.

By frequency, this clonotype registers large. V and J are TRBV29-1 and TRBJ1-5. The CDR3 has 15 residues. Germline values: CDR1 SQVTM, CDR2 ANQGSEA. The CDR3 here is CSVTSRTESNQPQHF.